This T cell receptor (beta chain) is drawn from a study of T-cell memory formation after mild COVID-19. Using its own MiXCR run on the 5' RACE reads, TCRdb lists one record per CDR3 protein. This sample has hundreds of thousands of distinct CDR3 sequences; roughly 18% occur once, and the top ten carry more than 10%. Between the trimmed V and J ends, which lost 2 bases and 3 bases, there was a span of 9 bases. The CDR3 covers 14 residues. Per germline, CDR1 KGHSH and CDR2 LQKENI. The J gene is TRBJ2-3, the V gene TRBV18, with D possibly TRBD2 on 6 matching bases. The receptor was derived from an adult woman who had mild COVID-19 (a few samples of this study predate the infection). Cell type and time point are not known. The sample taken for sequencing was PBMCs or a T cell subset sorted from them (not recorded which). CDR3 nucleotides: TGTGCCAGCTCACCAAGACTAGTAACAGATACGCAGTATTTT. Its translation is CASSPRLVTDTQYF.